The T cell receptor (beta chain) under discussion was sequenced for a study of human T cells and chemical hapten exposure. The overall study: Sensitization was performed using 2% DPC on a 2 cm by 2 cm upper inner arm skin site.

In the original workflow: Sequenced samples showed a median of 95,638 TCRs each, with counts running from around 24,000 to 710,000. One entry per CDR3 protein results from TCRdb running MiXCR on the RACE reads. For this entry, the V and J calls and clone size follow TCRdb and not the study's own pipeline. The sample yields approximately 71,000 distinct CDR3 sequences, around 10% seen once. This clonotype was detected many times. Regarding time point: patch test 3, about 24 weeks after DPC sensitization. Treatment denoted: therapeutic diphenylcyclopropenone sensitization with weekly scalp DPC. Blood draws came before every patch-test application. The CDR3 runs 17 residues. V lost 5 bases and J 2 bases, leaving 19 bases between the germline ends. Looked up from germline, CDR1 is SEHNR and CDR2 is FQNEAQ (reference sequence).

The sample consisted of whole blood, taken in connection with sensitization to the hapten diphenylcyclopropenone (DPC). The chain has TRBV7-9 and TRBJ2-1; D perhaps matches TRBD1 (6 bases). The TCR was taken from a woman aged 45-65 years with alopecia areata. Some clones in this sample may be carry-over from other donors' samples. CDR3 DNA sequence: TGTGCCAGCAGCCCTGTCGGGGCCGCAGGGGCCTACAATGAGCAGTTCTTC. Protein sequence: CASSPVGAAGAYNEQFF.